Listed below are T cell receptor beta chains from one sample, sequenced in a study of CD8 T cells in ankylosing spondylitis. TCRdb reprocessed the 5' RACE reads via MiXCR and lists one record per CDR3 protein. The sample holds roughly 350,000 distinct CDR3 sequences; 8% are singletons and the top ten take more than 14%. Sequenced sample: blood, either unsorted or a sorted T cell fraction (not recorded which). The source is a male donor with ankylosing spondylitis. Each CDR3 is given with its conserved first and last residue. A D gene is named only where the DNA matches it firmly. Some rows have no size entry. The others give once, few or many, or a class for an expanded clone.

j_call,v_call,d_call,clone_size,cdr3_aa,cdr3_nt
TRBJ2-1,TRBV5-1,NA,many,CASSRTETRYNEQFF,TGCGCCAGCAGCAGGACAGAGACCCGCTACAATGAGCAGTTCTTC
TRBJ1-2,TRBV3-1,NA,many,CASSHWRDYGYTF,TGTGCCAGCAGCCATTGGAGGGACTATGGCTACACCTTC
TRBJ2-7,TRBV11-1,TRBD1,NA,CASSQGQGYYEQYF,TGTGCCAGCAGCCAAGGACAGGGTTACTACGAGCAGTACTTC
TRBJ1-5,TRBV6-4,TRBD1,few,CASSERTGDQPQHF,TGTGCCAGCAGTGAGAGGACAGGAGATCAGCCCCAGCATTTT
TRBJ2-3,TRBV29-1,NA,many,CSGLSAADTQYF,TGCAGCGGGTTGTCCGCGGCAGATACGCAGTATTTT
TRBJ1-6,TRBV16,NA,NA,CASSPSTSPLHF,TGTGCCAGCAGCCCGTCGACTTCACCCCTCCACTTT
TRBJ2-7,TRBV2,TRBD1,NA,CASSAQGRPYEQYF,TGTGCCAGCAGTGCACAGGGGCGCCCCTACGAGCAGTACTTC
TRBJ2-7,TRBV12-3/TRBV12-4,TRBD2,NA,CASGGLAGSYEQYF,TGTGCCAGCGGGGGACTAGCGGGCTCCTACGAGCAGTACTTC
TRBJ2-7,TRBV12-3/TRBV12-4,NA,many,CASSLKRTYEQYF,TGTGCCAGCAGTTTGAAGCGAACCTACGAGCAGTACTTC
TRBJ1-6,TRBV2,NA,many,CASSEQGRDSPLHF,TGTGCCAGCAGCGAACAGGGAAGGGATTCACCCCTCCACTTT
TRBJ2-3,TRBV20-1,NA,NA,CSAREHSGSSTDTQYF,TGCAGTGCTAGAGAACATAGCGGAAGTAGCACAGATACGCAGTATTTT
TRBJ2-1,TRBV20-1,TRBD2,few,CSARSLRALADYNEQFF,TGCAGTGCTAGGTCCCTTCGGGCACTAGCGGATTACAATGAGCAGTTCTTC
TRBJ2-7,TRBV28,TRBD2,few,CASSHHGTNSYEQYF,TGTGCCAGCAGTCATCACGGGACTAACTCCTACGAGCAGTACTTC
TRBJ2-7,TRBV10-2,NA,many,CASSEGGPYEQYF,TGCGCCAGCAGTGAGGGGGGACCCTACGAGCAGTACTTC
TRBJ2-1,TRBV5-1,NA,many,CASSSPQGFDFGYEQFF,TGCGCCAGCAGCTCACCCCAGGGGTTCGATTTTGGGTATGAGCAGTTCTTC
TRBJ2-1,TRBV3-1,NA,many,CASSQDRVPSNEQFF,TGTGCCAGCAGCCAAGACCGAGTCCCCTCCAATGAGCAGTTCTTC